The 15 T cell receptor beta chains below were found in one sample sequenced in a study of radiation and T cells in renal cell carcinoma. TCRdb's copy holds only in-frame clones and misses some; the assay was immunoSEQ multiplex PCR. The sample lists tens of thousands of clones, around three quarters occurring once. Time point given: blood 2 weeks post-SBRT. Specified treatment: 15 Gy SBRT to primary tumor, nephrectomy 4 weeks later. The source was blood, collected from a patient whose treatment included radiotherapy and nephrectomy. The receptor source for this set is a man aged 60 to 75 with renal cell carcinoma.

This clone has a single count. V and J are TRBV18 and TRBJ2-1; 8 bases are shared with TRBD1. Looked up from germline, CDR1 is KGHSH and CDR2 is LQKENI. CDR3 size: 13 residues. Trimming removed 5 bases from V and 7 bases from J; junction bases left unmatched: 4. CDR3 region: CASSKDRGNEQFF. CDR3 DNA sequence: TGTGCCAGCTCAAAAGACAGGGGTAATGAGCAGTTCTTC.

In its sample, this clone is medium-sized. The rearrangement joins TRBV5-1 to TRBJ2-7; no definite D call. The CDR3 has 12 residues. With 2 bases removed from V and 3 bases from J, the gap between germline ends came to 6 bases. The germline gives CDR1 SGHRS, CDR2 YFSETQ. The CDR3, as DNA: TGCGCCAGCAGCTTATGGGGCTACGAGCAGTACGTC. Its protein is CASSLWGYEQYV.

This rearrangement joins TRBV4-3 to TRBJ1-1; TRBD1 matches at 10 bases. Looked up from germline, CDR1 is LGHNA and CDR2 is YSLEER. V was clipped by 1 base and J by 1 base; unmatched bases: 9. The CDR3 is 18 amino acids. This CDR3 is CASSQGHGTGVRNTEAFF. The DNA of the CDR3 is TGCGCCAGCAGCCAAGGGCACGGGACAGGGGTTCGGAACACTGAAGCTTTCTTT.

The CDR3 DNA reads TGTGCCAGCAGCTGGGAAGCGGGGCAACCGGGAGAGACCCAGTACTTC. The encoded protein is CASSWEAGQPGETQYF. The V call is TRBV5-4, the J call TRBJ2-5; 7 bases map to TRBD2. From germline, CDR1 is SGHNT and CDR2 YYREEE (reference sequence). The CDR3 loop spans 16 amino acids. V dropped 3 bases and J dropped 4; count of bases not matched to a gene: 12.

V gene TRBV4-2 combines with J gene TRBJ2-1, with 16 bases fitting TRBD2. Germline V lookup: CDR1 LGHNA, CDR2 YNFKEQ. J lost 15 bases, V lost 4 bases, and 9 bases had no gene match. CDR3 size: 15 residues. CDR3 amino acids: CASSLGLAGGTPPFF. The CDR3 bases are TGTGCCAGCAGCCTGGGACTAGCGGGAGGGACCCCTCCGTTCTTC.

The chain is built from TRBV30 and TRBJ1-2, with 10 positions matching TRBD1. Germline CDR1 GTSNPN, CDR2 SVGIG (reference sequence). The length of the CDR3 is 12 residues. V was clipped by 8 bases and J by 7 bases; unmatched bases: 7. The DNA of the CDR3 is TGTGCCGGGGACAGGGGCCCCTCTGGCTACACCTTC. Translated: CAGDRGPSGYTF.

The J gene is TRBJ2-7, the V gene TRBV30; D remains ambiguous. V was trimmed by 2 bases and J by 3 bases, leaving 8 bases between them. CDR3 length: 12 amino acids. Germline V gene data show CDR1 as GTSNPN and CDR2 as SVGIG (reference sequence). The CDR3 nucleotides are TGTGCCTGGAGTCTCTCAATCTACGAGCAGTACTTC. Translating it yields CAWSLSIYEQYF.

This clone was detected once. The V gene is TRBV5-4, the J gene TRBJ2-1, with 9 bases lining up with TRBD1. This CDR3 comprises 15 residues. The V gene's germline CDR1 is SGHNT and CDR2 YYREEE (reference sequence). Trimming at V came to 4 bases and at J to 7 bases, leaving 9 bases not matched to a gene. The CDR3 coding sequence is TGTGCCAGCAGCGAGTTTCGGGACAGGGTGAATGAGCAGTTCTTC. Residues: CASSEFRDRVNEQFF.

In DNA, the CDR3 is TGTGCCAGCTCCCCCGCCAGCGGGGCTAGCACAGATACGCAGTATTTT. Protein: CASSPASGASTDTQYF. This chain uses TRBV18 with TRBJ2-3, with 7 bases identical to TRBD2. J was trimmed by 0 bases and V by 6 bases; bases with no gene match: 9. CDR1 and CDR2 (germline): KGHSH, LQKENI. CDR3 length equals 16 residues.

The J gene is TRBJ1-6, the V gene TRBV7-8; a weak D match, TRBD1 (5 bases). The CDR3 contains 14 residues. The germline V and J ends were trimmed by 3 bases and 8 bases, with 11 bases remaining between them. Germline V gene lookup returns CDR1 SGHVS and CDR2 FQNEAQ. The DNA of the CDR3 is TGTGCCAGCAGCTTCGACAGAACGTATTCACCCCTCCACTTT. It specifies CASSFDRTYSPLHF.

The V call is TRBV28, the J call TRBJ2-7, with 8 bases lining up with TRBD2. The V gene end was trimmed by 3 bases and the J gene end by 0 bases; junction bases not matched to a gene: 4. CDR3 length equals 15 residues. Per germline, CDR1 MDHEN and CDR2 SYDVKM. The CDR3 region has the DNA TGTGCCAGCAGTTTCGGCGGGGGGAACTCCTACGAGCAGTACTTC. Translated, it gives CASSFGGGNSYEQYF. Variable domain in full (rest from reference TRBV28 and TRBJ2-7): DVKVTQSSRYLVKRTGEKVFLECVQDMDHENMFWYRQDPGLGLRLIYFSYDVKMKEKGDIPEGYSVSREKKERFSLILESASTNQTSMYLCASSFGGGNSYEQYFGPGTRLTVT.

V usage is TRBV13 and J usage is TRBJ2-7; possibly TRBD2 for D (6 bases). Germline CDR1 PRHDT, CDR2 FYEKMQ (reference sequence). The V end was cut by 1 base, the J end by 5 bases, with 15 bases between. This CDR3 contains 15 residues. The CDR3 DNA reads TGTGCCAGCAGCTTAGAGGCTAGGAGGGCCCACGAGCAGTACTTC. Amino acid sequence: CASSLEARRAHEQYF.

The chain carries TRBV11-3 and TRBJ1-1, with 9 bases fitting TRBD1. The CDR3 covers 15 residues. V lost 6 bases, J lost 1 base, and 6 bases stayed unmatched. Germline-derived CDR1 and CDR2 are SGHNT and YENEEA. CDR3 in amino acids: CASRGQGLWNTEAFF. CDR3 nucleotide sequence: TGTGCCAGCAGGGGACAGGGACTCTGGAACACTGAAGCTTTCTTT.

V and J are TRBV7-2 and TRBJ2-7; no clear D. V was pared by 5 bases and J by 0 bases, with 11 bases between. This CDR3 region has 14 residues. Looked up from germline, CDR1 is SGHTA and CDR2 is FQGNSA. The CDR3 region is CASSPVSSSYEQYF. In DNA form, the CDR3 reads TGTGCCAGCAGCCCGGTAAGCAGCTCCTACGAGCAGTACTTC.

The V gene is TRBV28, the J gene TRBJ1-4, with D tentatively TRBD1 (6 bases). The length of the CDR3 is 14 residues. Between the trimmed V and J ends, which lost 0 bases and 11 bases, there was a span of 13 bases. Germline V gene lookup returns CDR1 MDHEN and CDR2 SYDVKM. The DNA for the CDR3 is TGTGCCAGCAGTTTATGGGACAGCTCAGGGAAACTGTTTTTT. Protein product: CASSLWDSSGKLFF.